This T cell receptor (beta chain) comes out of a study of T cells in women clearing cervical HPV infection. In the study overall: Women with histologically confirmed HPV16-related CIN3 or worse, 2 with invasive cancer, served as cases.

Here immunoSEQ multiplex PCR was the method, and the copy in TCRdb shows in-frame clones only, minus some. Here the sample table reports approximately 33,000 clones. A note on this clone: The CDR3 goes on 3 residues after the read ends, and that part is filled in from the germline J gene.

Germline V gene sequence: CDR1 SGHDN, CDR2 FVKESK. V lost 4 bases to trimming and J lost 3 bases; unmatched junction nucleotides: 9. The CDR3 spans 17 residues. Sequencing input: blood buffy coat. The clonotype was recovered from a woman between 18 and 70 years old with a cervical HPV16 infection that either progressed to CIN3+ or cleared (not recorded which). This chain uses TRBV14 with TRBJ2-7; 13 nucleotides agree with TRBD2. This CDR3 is CASSPGTSGDNYYEQYF. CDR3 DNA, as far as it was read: TGTGCCAGCAGCCCCGGGACTAGCGGGGACAACTACTACGAG.